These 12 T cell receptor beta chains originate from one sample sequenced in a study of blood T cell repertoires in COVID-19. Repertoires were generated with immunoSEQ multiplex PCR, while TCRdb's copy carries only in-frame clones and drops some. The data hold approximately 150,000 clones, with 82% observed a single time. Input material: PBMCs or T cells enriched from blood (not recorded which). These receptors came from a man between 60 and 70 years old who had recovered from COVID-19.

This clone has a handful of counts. The CDR3 nucleotides read TGCGCCAGCAGTGAGTTCAGACTAGCGGGGGGCCAGGACAATGAGCAGTTCTTC. It translates to CASSEFRLAGGQDNEQFF. V and J are TRBV10-2 and TRBJ2-1, with TRBD2 matching 13 bases. V was clipped by 1 base and J by 5 bases; unmatched bases: 8. Germline V lookup: CDR1 WSHSY, CDR2 SAAADI. This CDR3 spans 18 amino acids.

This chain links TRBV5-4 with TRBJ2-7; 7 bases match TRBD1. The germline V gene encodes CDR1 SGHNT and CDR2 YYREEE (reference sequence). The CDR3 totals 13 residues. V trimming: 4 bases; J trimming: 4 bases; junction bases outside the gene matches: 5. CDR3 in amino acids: CASSPDRAYEQYF. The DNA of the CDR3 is TGTGCCAGCAGCCCTGACAGGGCTTACGAGCAGTACTTC.

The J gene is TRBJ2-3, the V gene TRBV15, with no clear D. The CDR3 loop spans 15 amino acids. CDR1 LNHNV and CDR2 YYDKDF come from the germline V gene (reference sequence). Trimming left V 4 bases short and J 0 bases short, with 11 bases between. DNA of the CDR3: TGTGCCACCAGCATGGCAGCGCCTAGCACAGATACGCAGTATTTT. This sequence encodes CATSMAAPSTDTQYF.

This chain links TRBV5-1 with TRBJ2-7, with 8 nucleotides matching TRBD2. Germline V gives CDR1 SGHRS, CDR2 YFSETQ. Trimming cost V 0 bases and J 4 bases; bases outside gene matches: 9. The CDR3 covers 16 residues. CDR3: CASSLEPGRAFYEQYF. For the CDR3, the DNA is TGCGCCAGCAGCTTGGAACCCGGGAGGGCCTTTTACGAGCAGTACTTC.

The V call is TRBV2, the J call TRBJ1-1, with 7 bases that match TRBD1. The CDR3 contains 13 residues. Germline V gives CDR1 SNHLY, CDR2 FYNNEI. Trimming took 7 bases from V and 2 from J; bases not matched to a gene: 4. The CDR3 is CASKAGGNTEAFF. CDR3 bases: TGTGCCAGCAAGGCAGGGGGTAACACTGAAGCTTTCTTT.

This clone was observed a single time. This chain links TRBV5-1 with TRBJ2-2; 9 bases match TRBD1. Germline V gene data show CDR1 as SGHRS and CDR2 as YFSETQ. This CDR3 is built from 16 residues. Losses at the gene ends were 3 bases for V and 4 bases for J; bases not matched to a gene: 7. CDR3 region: CASSSGQGPITGELFF. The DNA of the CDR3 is TGCGCCAGCAGCTCAGGACAGGGGCCAATCACCGGGGAGCTGTTTTTT.

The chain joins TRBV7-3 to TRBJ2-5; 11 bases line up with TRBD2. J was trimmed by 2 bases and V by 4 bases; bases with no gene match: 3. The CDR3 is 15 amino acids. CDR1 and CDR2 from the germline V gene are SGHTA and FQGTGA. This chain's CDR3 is CASSYLAGGQETQYF. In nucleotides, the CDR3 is TGTGCCAGCAGCTACTTAGCGGGGGGGCAAGAGACCCAGTACTTC. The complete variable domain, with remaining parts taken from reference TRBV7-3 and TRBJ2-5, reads GAGVSQTPSNKVTEKGKYVELRCDPISGHTALYWYRQSLGQGPEFLIYFQGTGAADDSGLPNDRFFAVRPEGSVSTLKIQRTERGDSAVYLCASSYLAGGQETQYFGPGTRLLVL.

The CDR3 DNA follows: TGTGCCAGCAGTTACTCCTGGTCGAAGGGGGACTATGGCTACACCTTC. As protein: CASSYSWSKGDYGYTF. The chain has TRBV6-2 or TRBV6-3 and TRBJ1-2, with TRBD1 as a possible D gene (6 bases). Trimming left V 0 bases short and J 3 bases short, with 14 bases between. The CDR3 spans 16 residues. The germline V gene encodes CDR1 MNHEY and CDR2 SVGEGT.

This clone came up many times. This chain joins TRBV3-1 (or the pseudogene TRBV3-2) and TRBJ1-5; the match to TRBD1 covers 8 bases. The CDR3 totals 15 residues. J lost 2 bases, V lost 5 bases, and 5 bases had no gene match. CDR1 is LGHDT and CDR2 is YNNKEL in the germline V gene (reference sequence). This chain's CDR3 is CASSFKTGGNQPQHF. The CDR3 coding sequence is TGTGCCAGCAGCTTCAAGACAGGGGGCAATCAGCCCCAGCATTTT.

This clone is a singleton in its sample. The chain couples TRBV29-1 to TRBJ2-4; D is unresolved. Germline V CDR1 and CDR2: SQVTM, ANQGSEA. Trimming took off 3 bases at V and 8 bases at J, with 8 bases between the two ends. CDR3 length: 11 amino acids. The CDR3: CSVDSRDIQYF. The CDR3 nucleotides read TGCAGCGTTGATTCCCGGGACATTCAGTACTTC.

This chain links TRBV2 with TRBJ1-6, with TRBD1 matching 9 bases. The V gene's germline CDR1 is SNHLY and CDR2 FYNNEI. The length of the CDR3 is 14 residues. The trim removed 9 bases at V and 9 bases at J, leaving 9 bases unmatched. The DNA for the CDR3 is TGTGCCAGGGGGACAGGGAGAAAAAGTTCACCCCTCCACTTT. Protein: CARGTGRKSSPLHF. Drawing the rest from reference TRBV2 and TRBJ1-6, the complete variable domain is EPEVTQTPSHQVTQMGQEVILRCVPISNHLYFYWYRQILGQKVEFLVSFYNNEISEKSEIFDDQFSVERPDGSNFTLKIRSTKLEDSAMYFCARGTGRKSSPLHFGNGTRLTVT.

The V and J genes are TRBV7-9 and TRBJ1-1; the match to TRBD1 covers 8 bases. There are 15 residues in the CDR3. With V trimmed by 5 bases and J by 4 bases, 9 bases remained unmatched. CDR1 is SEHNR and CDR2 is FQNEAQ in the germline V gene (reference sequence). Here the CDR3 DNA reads TGTGCCAGCAGCACAGGACAGGGAGTAGGCACTGAAGCTTTCTTT. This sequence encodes CASSTGQGVGTEAFF.